This T cell receptor beta chain was captured by sequencing in a study of identical twins. TCRdb analysed the 5' RACE reads with MiXCR anew, one entry per CDR3 protein. Of approximately 230,000 distinct CDR3 sequences in the sample, around 6.5% were seen once. This clonotype was seen repeatedly, ten times or more. The antigen remains unidentified. Broader study findings: Within beta out-of-frame sequences, the excess sharing observed between twins was weaker.

Per germline, CDR1 LGHNA and CDR2 YNFKEQ. The V end was cut by 8 bases, the J end by 2 bases, with 12 bases between. This CDR3 comprises 13 residues. These sequences were also reported in another study, on T cells expressing NK-cell markers. That source adds: Among CD8+ T cells from five or six donors, dominant NKG2C+ clonotypes accounted for about 1.0-7.5%.

This receptor was taken from a woman between 18 and 29 years old in good health. The chain recombines TRBV4-2 with TRBJ1-1, with D possibly TRBD1 on 5 matching bases. Sequenced material: CD8+ T cells sorted from blood. CDR3 nucleotides: TGTGCCAGCGGAACAGGCATAAACACTGAAGCTTTCTTT. Translated, it gives CASGTGINTEAFF.